This T cell receptor (beta chain) was sequenced during a study of blood T cell repertoires in COVID-19 (dated by TCRdb to 2020 to 2022). Context from the whole study: Samples from collaborators originated in the United States, Italy and Spain and spanned both the acute and convalescent phases of COVID-19. The prospective study material was composed of cDNA or gDNA derived from T cells, B-cell-depleted T cells, or PBMCs. Deeply sampled blood TCRbeta repertoires from subjects exposed to, actively infected with, or recovered from COVID-19 were included in the dataset. A freely available public database, intended as a resource for researchers studying the immune response to SARS-CoV-2, is where the repertoires were released. Samples were obtained from the ongoing ImmuneRACE study (first 160 participants) and from over 1,000 subjects provided by 6 global collaborators. Sample metadata almost always included a de-identified subject ID, COVID-19 status, age in years and sex. Where available, HLA class I and class II types were taken from metadata supplied by the sample provider and were not determined by assay-based typing.

Remarks on this clone: No antigen is known for it. Base qualities are missing; no much larger clone stands one base away.

In the prospective study, participants were roughly 18 to 90 years old, resided in about two dozen geographic areas of the United States, and were enrolled through a virtual design. In the prospective study, participants were assigned to cohorts based on the clinical history participants reported in a screening survey and a study questionnaire. Mobile phlebotomists in the prospective study collected whole blood, serum and a nasopharyngeal or oropharyngeal swab from every participant. Over a roughly 2-month period, participants in the prospective study had the option of providing additional blood draws and questionnaires. Blood samples from the prospective study were shipped frozen or at room temperature prior to DNA extraction. The germline V gene supplies CDR1 SGHVS and CDR2 FQNEAQ. From the cysteine up to the phenylalanine, the CDR3 has a length of 14 residues. Here the CDR3 DNA is all that survives: 42 bases in frame from base 1. At the junction V is shortened by 5 bases and J by 3 bases; bases outside the gene matches: 2.

The research as a whole found: The amount of clinical and demographic metadata varied by source and participant and was provided uncurated.

The immunoSEQ Assay, a bias-controlled multiplex PCR, was used to amplify TCRbeta CDR3 regions from genomic DNA. The original pipeline was this. Within the assay, amplification of reference gene primers was used to estimate how many nucleated cells each sample contained. Sequence reads were collapsed and filtered to measure the absolute abundance of every unique TCRbeta CDR3 rearrangement. For each sample, productive Simpson clonality was calculated as the square root of Simpson's diversity index over productive rearrangements. Not all clones reach the TCRdb copy of this immuneACCESS table, which keeps in-frame sequences only. Checked studies attribute under half of the gap to unresolved V genes and leave the rest unexplained. V, J and clone size were drawn from that table, and D and trimming were deduced from the DNA. The sample table contains about 210,000 clones; only one count was recorded for 80% to 85% of them. The ten largest clones take up around 8.9% of the sample.

The specimen sequenced was PBMCs or T cells enriched from blood (not recorded which). This sequence was found in a woman aged 45-65 years with acute COVID-19. The chain uses TRBV7-8 and TRBJ2-2; TRBD1 matches 8 bases in the middle. The CDR3 region reads CASSEQGDTGELFF. Read as DNA, the sequence is TGTGCCAGCAGCGAACAGGGGGACACCGGGGAGCTGTTTTTT.